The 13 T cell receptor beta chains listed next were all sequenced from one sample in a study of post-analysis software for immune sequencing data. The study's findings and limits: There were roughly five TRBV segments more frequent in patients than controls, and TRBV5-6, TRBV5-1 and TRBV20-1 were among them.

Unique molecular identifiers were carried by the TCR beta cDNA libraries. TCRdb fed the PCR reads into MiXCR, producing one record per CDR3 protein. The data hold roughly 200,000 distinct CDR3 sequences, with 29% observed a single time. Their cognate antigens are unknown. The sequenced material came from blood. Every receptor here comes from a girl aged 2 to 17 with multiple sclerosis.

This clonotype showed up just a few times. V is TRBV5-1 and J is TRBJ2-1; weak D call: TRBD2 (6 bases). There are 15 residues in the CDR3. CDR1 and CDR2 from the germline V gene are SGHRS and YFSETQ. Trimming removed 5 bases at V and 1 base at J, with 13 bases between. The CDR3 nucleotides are TGCGCCAGCAGGGGCGGGGAAAGTTCCTACAATGAGCAGTTCTTC. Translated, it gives CASRGGESSYNEQFF.

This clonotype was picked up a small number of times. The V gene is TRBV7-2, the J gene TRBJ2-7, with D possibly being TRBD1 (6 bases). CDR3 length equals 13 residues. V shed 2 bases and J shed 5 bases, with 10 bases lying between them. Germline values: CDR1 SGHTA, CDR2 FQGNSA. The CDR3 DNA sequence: TGTGCCAGCAGCTTATCAGGGGCCCACGAGCAGTACTTC. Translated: CASSLSGAHEQYF.

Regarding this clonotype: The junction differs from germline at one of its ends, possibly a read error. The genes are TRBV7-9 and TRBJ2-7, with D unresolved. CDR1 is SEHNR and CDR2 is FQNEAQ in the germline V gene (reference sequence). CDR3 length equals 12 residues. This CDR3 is CTSSLTAYEQYF. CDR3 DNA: TGTACCAGCAGCTTAACCGCCTACGAGCAGTACTTC.

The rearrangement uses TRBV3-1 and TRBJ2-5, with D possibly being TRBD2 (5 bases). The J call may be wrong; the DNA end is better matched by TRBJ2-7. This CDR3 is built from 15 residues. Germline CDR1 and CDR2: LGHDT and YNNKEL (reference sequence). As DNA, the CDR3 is TGTGCCAGCAGCCAAGGAGGGTCCCTCTCCTACGAGCAGTACTTC. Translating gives CASSQGGSLSYEQYF.

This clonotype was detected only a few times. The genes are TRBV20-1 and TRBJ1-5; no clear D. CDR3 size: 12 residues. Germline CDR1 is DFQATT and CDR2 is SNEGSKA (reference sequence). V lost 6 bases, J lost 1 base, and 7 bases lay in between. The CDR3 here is CSATDSNQPQHF. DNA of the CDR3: TGCAGTGCCACCGACAGCAATCAGCCCCAGCATTTT.

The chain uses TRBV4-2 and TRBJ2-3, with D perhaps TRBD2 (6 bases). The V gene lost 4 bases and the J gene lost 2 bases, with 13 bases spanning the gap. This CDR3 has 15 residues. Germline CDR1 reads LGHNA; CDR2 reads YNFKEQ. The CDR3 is CASSPRDSITDTQYF. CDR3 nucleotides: TGTGCCAGCAGCCCTAGGGACTCAATCACAGATACGCAGTATTTT.

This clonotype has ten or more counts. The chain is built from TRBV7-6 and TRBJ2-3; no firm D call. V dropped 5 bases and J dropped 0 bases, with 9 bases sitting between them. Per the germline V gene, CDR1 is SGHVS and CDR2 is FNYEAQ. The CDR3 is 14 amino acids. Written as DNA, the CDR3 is TGTGCCAGCAGCCGAACCCAAAGCACAGATACGCAGTATTTT. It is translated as CASSRTQSTDTQYF.

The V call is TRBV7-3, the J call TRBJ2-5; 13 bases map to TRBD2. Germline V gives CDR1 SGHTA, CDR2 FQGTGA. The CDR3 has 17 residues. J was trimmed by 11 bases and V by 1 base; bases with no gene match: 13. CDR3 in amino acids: CASSLKTSGGTYNEQYF. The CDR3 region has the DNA TGTGCCAGCAGCTTAAAGACTAGCGGGGGGACCTACAATGAGCAGTACTTC.

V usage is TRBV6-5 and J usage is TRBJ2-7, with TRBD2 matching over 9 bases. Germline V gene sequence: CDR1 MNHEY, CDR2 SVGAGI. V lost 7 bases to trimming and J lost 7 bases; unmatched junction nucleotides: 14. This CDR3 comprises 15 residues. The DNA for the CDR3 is TGTGCCAGCACTCGAACCTTAGCGGGAGTCGGAGAGCAGTACTTC. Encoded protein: CASTRTLAGVGEQYF.

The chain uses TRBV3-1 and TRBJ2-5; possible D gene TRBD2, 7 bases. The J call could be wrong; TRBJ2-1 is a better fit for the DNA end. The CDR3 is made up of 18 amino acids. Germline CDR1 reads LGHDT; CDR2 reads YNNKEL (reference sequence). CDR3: CASSPKHTGGHYQETQFF. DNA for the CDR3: TGTGCCAGCAGCCCAAAGCATACGGGGGGCCACTACCAAGAGACCCAGTTCTTC.

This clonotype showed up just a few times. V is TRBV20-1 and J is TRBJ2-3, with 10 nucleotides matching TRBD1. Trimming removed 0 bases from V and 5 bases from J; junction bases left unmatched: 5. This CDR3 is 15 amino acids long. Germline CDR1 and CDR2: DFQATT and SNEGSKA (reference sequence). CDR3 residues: CSARDRQGAGDTQYF. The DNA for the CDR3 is TGCAGTGCTAGAGATCGACAGGGGGCGGGAGATACGCAGTATTTT.

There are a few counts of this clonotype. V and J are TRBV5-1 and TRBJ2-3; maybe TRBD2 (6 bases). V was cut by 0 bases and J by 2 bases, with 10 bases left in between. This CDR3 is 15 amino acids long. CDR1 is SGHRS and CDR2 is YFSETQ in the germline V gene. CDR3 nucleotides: TGCGCCAGCAGCTTGGGGGGGGTGATCACAGATACGCAGTATTTT. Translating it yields CASSLGGVITDTQYF.

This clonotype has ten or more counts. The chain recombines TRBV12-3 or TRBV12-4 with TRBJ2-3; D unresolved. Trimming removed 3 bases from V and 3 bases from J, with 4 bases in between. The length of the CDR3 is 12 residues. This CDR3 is CASSLVTDTQYF. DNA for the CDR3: TGTGCCAGCAGTTTGGTTACAGATACGCAGTATTTT.